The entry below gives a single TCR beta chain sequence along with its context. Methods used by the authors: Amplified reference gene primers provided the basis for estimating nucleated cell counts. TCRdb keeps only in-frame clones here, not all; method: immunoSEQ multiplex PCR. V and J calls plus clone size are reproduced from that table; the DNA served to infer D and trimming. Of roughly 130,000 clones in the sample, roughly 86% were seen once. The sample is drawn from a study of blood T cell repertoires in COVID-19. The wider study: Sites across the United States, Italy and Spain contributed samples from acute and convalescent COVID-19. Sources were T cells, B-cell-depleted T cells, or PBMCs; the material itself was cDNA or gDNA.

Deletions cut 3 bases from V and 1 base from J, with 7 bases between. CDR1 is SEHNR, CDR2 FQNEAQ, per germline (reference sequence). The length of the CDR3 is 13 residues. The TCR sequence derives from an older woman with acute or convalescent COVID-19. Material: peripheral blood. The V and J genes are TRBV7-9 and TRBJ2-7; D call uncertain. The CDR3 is CASSLAGSYEQYF. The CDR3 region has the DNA TGTGCCAGCAGCTTGGCAGGATCCTACGAGCAGTACTTC.